A selection of T cell receptor beta chains follows, all from one sample in a study of blood T cell repertoires in COVID-19. TCRdb keeps only in-frame clones here, not all; method: immunoSEQ multiplex PCR. The sample includes 150,000 or so clones, almost 90% of them seen just once. What was sequenced was peripheral blood. Every receptor here comes from a woman in her sixties or seventies with acute or convalescent COVID-19. CDR3s include the opening cysteine and the closing phenylalanine or tryptophan. Each record gives: J gene, V gene, D gene, clone size, CDR3 DNA, CDR3 protein. The D gene is left open where the match is weak. Where a row states a size, it is once, few, many or the class of an expanded clone; other rows omit it.

TRBJ2-7 TRBV4-2 TRBD2 . TGTGCCAGCAGCCTATGGACTAGCGGGGGGGGTTACGAGCAGTACTTC CASSLWTSGGGYEQYF
TRBJ1-1 TRBV24-1 TRBD1 . TGTGCCACCTCCGGGACAGGGGGAACTGAAGCTTTCTTT CATSGTGGTEAFF
TRBJ1-4 TRBV6-1 . once TGTGCCAGCAGTACTCAACAGGGCGGAAAACTGTTTTTT CASSTQQGGKLFF
TRBJ2-3 TRBV9 TRBD2 . TGTGCCAGCAGCGTAGTGGGACTAGGGGGCACAGATACGCAGTATTTT CASSVVGLGGTDTQYF
TRBJ2-6 TRBV4-3 TRBD1 . TGCGCCAGCAGCCAAGCAATCGGACTAGGGACAGGGAGTTCTGGGGCCAACGTCCTGACTTTC CASSQAIGLGTGSSGANVLTF
TRBJ2-7 TRBV6-5 . few TGTGCCAGCAGCCGGGAAAAAGTCGACGAGCAGTACTTC CASSREKVDEQYF
TRBJ2-3 TRBV18 . once TGTGCCAGCTCACCATTCTCCGGGATGACAGATACGCAGTATTTT CASSPFSGMTDTQYF
TRBJ2-1 TRBV2 . . TGTGCCAGCCGTAGCCTTCCCTACAATGAGCAGTTCTTC CASRSLPYNEQFF
TRBJ1-5 TRBV19 TRBD1 . TGTGCCAGTAGTCCCGGGACAGGGGCCTACTACGGCAATCAGCCCCAGCATTTT CASSPGTGAYYGNQPQHF
TRBJ1-5 TRBV6-6 . . TGTGCCAGCTCCAATGATCAGCCCCAGCATTTT CASSNDQPQHF
TRBJ2-7 TRBV7-2 TRBD1 few TGTGCCAGCAGCTTAGGATCCTGGGGACAGGGGGCTTCCTACGAGCAGTACTTC CASSLGSWGQGASYEQYF
TRBJ2-2 TRBV5-1 . . TGCGCCAGCAGCTTATCACAGGGAAACACCGGGGAGCTGTTTTTT CASSLSQGNTGELFF
TRBJ1-1 TRBV2 . . TGTGCCAGCAGGAGAAAGGGAGGGGGGGACACTGAAGCTTTCTTT CASRRKGGGDTEAFF
TRBJ2-3 TRBV2 . . TGTGCCAGCAAAATCCTACAGGGATTCACAGATACGCAGTATTTT CASKILQGFTDTQYF
TRBJ1-1 TRBV7-9 TRBD1 . TGTGCCAGCGTGGAAGGGGGCGCGGGCACTGAAGCTTTCTTT CASVEGGAGTEAFF
TRBJ2-5 TRBV19 . . TGTGCCAGTAGTACCAACAGGTCCCCGAGCCAAGAGACCCAGTACTTC CASSTNRSPSQETQYF
TRBJ1-5 TRBV19 TRBD1 . TGTGCCAGTAGTGCCCCGGGACAGGCCCGAGGGCCCCAGCATTTT CASSAPGQARGPQHF
TRBJ2-2 TRBV30 . . TGTGCCTGGAGTAAGACACGAACGAACACCGGGGAGCTGTTTTTT CAWSKTRTNTGELFF
TRBJ1-3 TRBV7-2 . . TGTGCCAGCAGCTTAGGAGGAGGAAACACCATATATTTT CASSLGGGNTIYF
TRBJ2-5 TRBV10-3 . . TGTGCCATCAGTGAGCGGGGTGCTGGGGAGACCCAGTACTTC CAISERGAGETQYF
TRBJ2-1 TRBV19 . . TGTGCCAGTATGAACTACGCTAACTCCTACAATGAGCAGTTCTTC CASMNYANSYNEQFF
TRBJ1-1 TRBV6-5 . . TGTGCCAGCAGGGCAGGGGAGATCCCGAACACTGAAGCTTTCTTT CASRAGEIPNTEAFF
TRBJ1-4 TRBV7-3 . . TGTGCCAGCAGCCTCAGGGAGGTCGGCGAAAAACTGTTTTTT CASSLREVGEKLFF
TRBJ2-5 TRBV9 . . TGTGCCAGCAGCGTAGGAGTGCAGGGGTTGGGGCAAGAGACCCAGTACTTC CASSVGVQGLGQETQYF
TRBJ2-2 TRBV11-3 TRBD1 . TGTGCCAGCAGCCCTCGTTTGCAGGGGGCGAGTACCGGGGAGCTGTTTTTT CASSPRLQGASTGELFF
TRBJ2-2 TRBV2 . . TGTGCCAGCAGTGATGCGAGAAACACCGGGGAGCTGTTTTTT CASSDARNTGELFF
TRBJ2-3 TRBV6-5 . . TGTGCCAGCAGTTACTCAGATCTAAGCACAGATACGCAGTATTTT CASSYSDLSTDTQYF
TRBJ2-3 TRBV3-1/TRBV3-2 . once TGTGCCAGCAGACGCGGGACGCCCACAGATACGCAGTATTTT CASRRGTPTDTQYF
TRBJ1-2 TRBV7-2 TRBD1 . TGTGCCAGCAGCCCACCCGGGACAGGGCGCTATGGCTACACCTTC CASSPPGTGRYGYTF
TRBJ2-5 TRBV9 TRBD2 . TGTGCCAGCAGCGTAGGCGGGGGGACTAAAGAGACCCAGTACTTC CASSVGGGTKETQYF
TRBJ2-7 TRBV6-2/TRBV6-3 . . TGTGCCAGCAGTTACGGAGGGGCAATCTACGAGCAGTACTTC CASSYGGAIYEQYF
TRBJ1-2 TRBV4-1 . . TGCGCCAGCAGCCAACCAGGGCAGACTGTTAACTATGGCTACACCTTC CASSQPGQTVNYGYTF
TRBJ2-3 TRBV13 . . TGTGCCAGCAGTAGGCTGGGCACCAATCCGAACACAGATACGCAGTATTTT CASSRLGTNPNTDTQYF
TRBJ1-6 TRBV14 TRBD1 . TGTGCCAGCAGTCGACAGGGGGCAGGGAGTTCACCCCTCCACTTT CASSRQGAGSSPLHF
TRBJ1-1 TRBV5-4 . . TGTGCCAGCAGCTTGGTGCGGGGGAGAGGTACTGAAGCTTTCTTT CASSLVRGRGTEAFF
TRBJ1-1 TRBV7-6 . . TGTGCCAGCAGCTCGGGGACACCAAACACTGAAGCTTTCTTT CASSSGTPNTEAFF
TRBJ1-5 TRBV6-2/TRBV6-3 . . TGTGCCAGCAGTCGAGAAAGCAATCAGCCCCAGCATTTT CASSRESNQPQHF
TRBJ1-6 TRBV11-3 TRBD1 . TGTGCCAGCAGCCCTCGGACAGGGGTTGACTCACCCCTCCACTTT CASSPRTGVDSPLHF
TRBJ1-4 TRBV19 . . TGTGCCAGTAGTACCCTGGGAGTGAATGAAAAACTGTTTTTT CASSTLGVNEKLFF
TRBJ2-1 TRBV2 TRBD1 . TGTGCCAGCGGGGGACAGGGGAGTGGCAATGAGCAGTTCTTC CASGGQGSGNEQFF
TRBJ1-4 TRBV25-1 TRBD1 . TGTGCCAGCAGTGACACCGGGACAGCTCCGGAAAAACTGTTTTTT CASSDTGTAPEKLFF
TRBJ1-4 TRBV4-3 TRBD1 . TGCGCCAGCAGCCGAGGACAGGGGACGGAAAAACTGTTTTTT CASSRGQGTEKLFF
TRBJ2-7 TRBV4-1 . . TGCGCCAGCAGCCAAGAGCCCCGAGGGAGCTCCTACGAGCAGTACTTC CASSQEPRGSSYEQYF
TRBJ1-6 TRBV28 TRBD1 . TGTGCCAGCAGTTACGGACAGGACCGGCCCCTCCACTTT CASSYGQDRPLHF
TRBJ1-4 TRBV30 . few TGTGCCTGGAGTCAGGGGATTACGGAAAAACTGTTTTTT CAWSQGITEKLFF
TRBJ1-5 TRBV7-8 . . TGTGCCAGCAGCTTAGGCAGGGATAAGGGGAGCAATCAGCCCCAGCATTTT CASSLGRDKGSNQPQHF
TRBJ2-1 TRBV10-3 TRBD1 . TGTGCCATCAGTGAATGGGACAGGGGCCACAATGAGCAGTTCTTC CAISEWDRGHNEQFF